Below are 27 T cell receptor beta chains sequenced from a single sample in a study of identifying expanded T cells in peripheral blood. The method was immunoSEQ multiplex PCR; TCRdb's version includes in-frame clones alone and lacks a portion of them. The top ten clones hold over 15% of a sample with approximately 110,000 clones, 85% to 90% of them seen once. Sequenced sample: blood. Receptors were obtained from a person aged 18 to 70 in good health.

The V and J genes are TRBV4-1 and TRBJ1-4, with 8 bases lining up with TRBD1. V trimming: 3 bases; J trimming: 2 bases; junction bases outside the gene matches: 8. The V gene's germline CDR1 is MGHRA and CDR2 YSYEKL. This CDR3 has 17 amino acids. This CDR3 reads CASSHSDRGVTNEKLFF. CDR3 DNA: TGCGCCAGCAGCCACTCTGACAGGGGAGTGACTAATGAAAAACTGTTTTTT.

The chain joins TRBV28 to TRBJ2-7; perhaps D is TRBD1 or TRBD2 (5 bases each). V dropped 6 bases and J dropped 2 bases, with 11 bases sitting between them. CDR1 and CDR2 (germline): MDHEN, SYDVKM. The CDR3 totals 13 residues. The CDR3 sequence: CASSRDRPYEQYF. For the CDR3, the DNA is TGTGCCAGCAGCCGGGACCGCCCCTACGAGCAGTACTTC. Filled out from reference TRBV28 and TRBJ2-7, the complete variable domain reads DVKVTQSSRYLVKRTGEKVFLECVQDMDHENMFWYRQDPGLGLRLIYFSYDVKMKEKGDIPEGYSVSREKKERFSLILESASTNQTSMYLCASSRDRPYEQYFGPGTRLTVT.

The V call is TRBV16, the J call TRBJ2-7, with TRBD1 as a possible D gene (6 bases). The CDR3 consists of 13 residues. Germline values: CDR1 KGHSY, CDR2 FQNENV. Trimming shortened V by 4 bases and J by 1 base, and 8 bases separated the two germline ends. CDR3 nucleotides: TGTGCCAGCAGCCCAGGGGTTTCCTACGAGCAGTACTTC. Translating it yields CASSPGVSYEQYF.

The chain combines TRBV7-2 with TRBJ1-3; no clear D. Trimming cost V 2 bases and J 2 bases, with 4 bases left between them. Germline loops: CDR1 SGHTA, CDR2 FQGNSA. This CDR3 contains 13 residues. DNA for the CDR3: TGTGCCAGCAGCTTAACCACTGGAAACACCATATATTTT. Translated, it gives CASSLTTGNTIYF.

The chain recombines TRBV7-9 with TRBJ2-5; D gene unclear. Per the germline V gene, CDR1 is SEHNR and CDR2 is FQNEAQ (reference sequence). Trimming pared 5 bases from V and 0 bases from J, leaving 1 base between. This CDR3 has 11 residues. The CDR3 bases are TGTGCCAGCAGCCACCAAGAGACCCAGTACTTC. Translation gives CASSHQETQYF.

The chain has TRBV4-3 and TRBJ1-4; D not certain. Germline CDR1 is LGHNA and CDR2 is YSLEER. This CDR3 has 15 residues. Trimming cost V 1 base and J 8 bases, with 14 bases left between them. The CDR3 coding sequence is TGCGCCAGCAGCCAAGGTCTGGGAGTTCGGGAAAAACTGTTTTTT. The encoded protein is CASSQGLGVREKLFF.

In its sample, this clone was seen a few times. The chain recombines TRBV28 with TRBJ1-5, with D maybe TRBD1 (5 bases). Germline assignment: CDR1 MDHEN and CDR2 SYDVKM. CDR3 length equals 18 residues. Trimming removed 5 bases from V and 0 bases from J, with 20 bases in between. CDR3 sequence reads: CASSVMGDAGYSNQPQHF. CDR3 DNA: TGTGCCAGCAGTGTGATGGGGGATGCCGGATATAGCAATCAGCCCCAGCATTTT. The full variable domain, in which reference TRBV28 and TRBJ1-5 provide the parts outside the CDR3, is DVKVTQSSRYLVKRTGEKVFLECVQDMDHENMFWYRQDPGLGLRLIYFSYDVKMKEKGDIPEGYSVSREKKERFSLILESASTNQTSMYLCASSVMGDAGYSNQPQHFGDGTRLSIL.

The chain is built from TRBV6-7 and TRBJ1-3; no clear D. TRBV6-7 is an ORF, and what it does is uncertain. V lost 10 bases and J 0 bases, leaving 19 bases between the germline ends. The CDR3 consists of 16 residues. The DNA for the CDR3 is TGTGCCACCCGTACCAAATACCGCGGCTCTGGAAACACCATATATTTT. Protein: CATRTKYRGSGNTIYF.

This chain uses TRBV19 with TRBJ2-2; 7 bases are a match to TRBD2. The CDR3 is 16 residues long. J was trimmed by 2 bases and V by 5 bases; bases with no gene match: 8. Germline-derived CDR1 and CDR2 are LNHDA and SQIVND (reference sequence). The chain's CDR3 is CASSRKWGGNTGELFF. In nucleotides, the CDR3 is TGTGCCAGTAGTCGCAAGTGGGGGGGAAACACCGGGGAGCTGTTTTTT.

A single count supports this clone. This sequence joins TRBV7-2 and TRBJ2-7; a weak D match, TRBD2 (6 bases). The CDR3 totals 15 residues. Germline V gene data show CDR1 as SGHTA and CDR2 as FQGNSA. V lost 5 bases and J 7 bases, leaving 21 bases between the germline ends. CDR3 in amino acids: CASSQPRRGAREQYF. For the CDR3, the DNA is TGTGCCAGCAGCCAACCCCGGCGCGGGGCGCGGGAGCAGTACTTC.

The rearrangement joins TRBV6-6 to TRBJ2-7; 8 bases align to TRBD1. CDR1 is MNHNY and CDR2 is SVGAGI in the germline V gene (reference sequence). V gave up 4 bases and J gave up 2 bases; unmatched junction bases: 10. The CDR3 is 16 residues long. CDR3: CASSSPPGGAPYEQYF. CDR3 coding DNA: TGTGCCAGCAGTTCCCCCCCAGGGGGCGCTCCCTACGAGCAGTACTTC.

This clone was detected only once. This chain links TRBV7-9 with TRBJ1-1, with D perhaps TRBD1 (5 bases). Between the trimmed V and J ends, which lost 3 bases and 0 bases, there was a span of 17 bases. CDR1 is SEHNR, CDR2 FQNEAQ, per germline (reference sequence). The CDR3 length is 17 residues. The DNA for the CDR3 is TGTGCCAGCAGCTTGGCCTTAGGGGAGGCCATGAACACTGAAGCTTTCTTT. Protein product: CASSLALGEAMNTEAFF.

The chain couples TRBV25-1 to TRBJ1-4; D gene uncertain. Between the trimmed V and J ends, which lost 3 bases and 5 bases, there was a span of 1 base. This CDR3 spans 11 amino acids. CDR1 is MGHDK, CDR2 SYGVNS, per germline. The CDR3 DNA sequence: TGTGCCAGCAGTGAGAATGAAAAACTGTTTTTT. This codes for CASSENEKLFF.

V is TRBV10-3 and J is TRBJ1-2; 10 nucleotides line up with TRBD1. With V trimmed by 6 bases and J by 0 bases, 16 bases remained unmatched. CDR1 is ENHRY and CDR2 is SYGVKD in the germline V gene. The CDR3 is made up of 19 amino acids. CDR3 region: CAISVPLGQGGLTNYGYTF. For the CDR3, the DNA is TGTGCCATCAGCGTACCCTTAGGACAGGGGGGCCTAACTAACTATGGCTACACCTTC.

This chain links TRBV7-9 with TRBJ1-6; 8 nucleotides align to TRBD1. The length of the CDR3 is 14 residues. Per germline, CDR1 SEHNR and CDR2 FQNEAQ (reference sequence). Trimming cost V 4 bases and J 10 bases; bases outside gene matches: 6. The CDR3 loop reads CASSSSGGRSPLHF. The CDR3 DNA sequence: TGTGCCAGCAGCTCCTCAGGGGGCCGATCACCCCTCCACTTT.

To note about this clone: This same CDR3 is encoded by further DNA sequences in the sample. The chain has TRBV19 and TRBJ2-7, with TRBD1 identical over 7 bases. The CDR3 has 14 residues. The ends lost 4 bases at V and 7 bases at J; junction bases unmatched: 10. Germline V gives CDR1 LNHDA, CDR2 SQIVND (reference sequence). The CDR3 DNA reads TGTGCCAGTAGTACCCCGGGACAGACCAAGGAGCAGTACTTC. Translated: CASSTPGQTKEQYF.

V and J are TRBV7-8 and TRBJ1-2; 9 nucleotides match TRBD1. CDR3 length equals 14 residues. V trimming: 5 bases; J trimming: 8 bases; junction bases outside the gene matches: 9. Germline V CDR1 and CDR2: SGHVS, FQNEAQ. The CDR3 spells CASSPDRGFGGYTF. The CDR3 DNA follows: TGTGCCAGCAGCCCAGACAGGGGGTTCGGAGGCTACACCTTC.

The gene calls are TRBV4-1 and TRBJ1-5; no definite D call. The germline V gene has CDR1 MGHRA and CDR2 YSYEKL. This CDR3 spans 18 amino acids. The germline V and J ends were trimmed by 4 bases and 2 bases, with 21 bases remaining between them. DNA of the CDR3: TGCGCCAGCAGCCCACGGAGTTTCGAATCTGGGGGCAATCAGCCCCAGCATTTT. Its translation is CASSPRSFESGGNQPQHF.

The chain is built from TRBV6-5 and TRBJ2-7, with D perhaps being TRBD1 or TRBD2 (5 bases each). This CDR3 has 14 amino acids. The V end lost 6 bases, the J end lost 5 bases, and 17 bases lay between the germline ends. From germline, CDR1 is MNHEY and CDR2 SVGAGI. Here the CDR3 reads CASSPPRGFHEQYF. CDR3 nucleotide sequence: TGTGCCAGCAGCCCGCCTCGGGGCTTCCACGAGCAGTACTTC.

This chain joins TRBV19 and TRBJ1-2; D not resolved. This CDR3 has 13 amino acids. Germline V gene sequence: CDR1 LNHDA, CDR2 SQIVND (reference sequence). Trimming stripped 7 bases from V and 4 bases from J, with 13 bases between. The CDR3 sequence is CASTYDTRYGYTF. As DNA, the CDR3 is TGTGCCAGTACCTACGACACACGCTATGGCTACACCTTC.

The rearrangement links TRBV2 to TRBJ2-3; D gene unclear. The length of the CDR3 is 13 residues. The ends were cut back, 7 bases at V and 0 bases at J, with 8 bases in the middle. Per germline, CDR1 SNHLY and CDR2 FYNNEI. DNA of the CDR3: TGTGCCAGCACCGTCCTCAGCACAGATACGCAGTATTTT. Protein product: CASTVLSTDTQYF.

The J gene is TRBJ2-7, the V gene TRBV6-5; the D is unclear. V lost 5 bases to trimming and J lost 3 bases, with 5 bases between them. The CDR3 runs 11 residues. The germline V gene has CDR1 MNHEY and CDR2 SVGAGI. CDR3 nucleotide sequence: TGTGCCAGCAGTCCGTACTACGAGCAGTACTTC. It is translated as CASSPYYEQYF.

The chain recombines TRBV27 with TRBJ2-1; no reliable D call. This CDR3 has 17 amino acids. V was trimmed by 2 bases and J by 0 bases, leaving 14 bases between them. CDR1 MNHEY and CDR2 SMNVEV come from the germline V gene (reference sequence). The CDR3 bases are TGTGCCAGCAGTTTAAAAGGTAGCTCGAGCTCCTACAATGAGCAGTTCTTC. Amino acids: CASSLKGSSSSYNEQFF.

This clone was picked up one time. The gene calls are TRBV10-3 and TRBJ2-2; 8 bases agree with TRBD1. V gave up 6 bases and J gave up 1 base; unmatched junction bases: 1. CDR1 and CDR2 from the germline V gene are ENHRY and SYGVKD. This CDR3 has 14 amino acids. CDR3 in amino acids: CAIRGTGNTGELFF. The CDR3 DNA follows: TGTGCCATCAGGGGGACAGGGAACACCGGGGAGCTGTTTTTT.

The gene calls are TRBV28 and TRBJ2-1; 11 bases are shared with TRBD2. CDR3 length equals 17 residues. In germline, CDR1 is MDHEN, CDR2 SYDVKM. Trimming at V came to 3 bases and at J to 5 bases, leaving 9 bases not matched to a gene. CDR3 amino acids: CASSFFSTSGDHNEQFF. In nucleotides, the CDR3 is TGTGCCAGCAGTTTCTTCTCGACTAGCGGGGATCACAATGAGCAGTTCTTC. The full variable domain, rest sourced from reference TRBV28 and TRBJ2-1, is DVKVTQSSRYLVKRTGEKVFLECVQDMDHENMFWYRQDPGLGLRLIYFSYDVKMKEKGDIPEGYSVSREKKERFSLILESASTNQTSMYLCASSFFSTSGDHNEQFFGPGTRLTVL.

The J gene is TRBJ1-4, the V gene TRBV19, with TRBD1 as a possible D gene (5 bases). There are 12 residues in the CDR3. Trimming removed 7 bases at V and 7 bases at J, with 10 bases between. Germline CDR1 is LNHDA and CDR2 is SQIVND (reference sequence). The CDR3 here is CASKQAAEKLFF. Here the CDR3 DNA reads TGTGCCAGTAAACAGGCTGCTGAAAAACTGTTTTTT.

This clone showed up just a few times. The DNA for the CDR3 is TGTGCCAGCAGACAGCGGGACAGGGGGCCGGGGGAGCTGTTTTTT. Protein: CASRQRDRGPGELFF. The rearrangement joins TRBV7-9 to TRBJ2-2; 12 bases are shared with TRBD1. Per the germline V gene, CDR1 is SEHNR and CDR2 is FQNEAQ (reference sequence). The CDR3 has 15 residues. The V gene end was trimmed by 6 bases and the J gene end by 8 bases; junction bases not matched to a gene: 7. The whole variable domain, remainder taken from reference TRBV7-9 and TRBJ2-2, is DTGVSQNPRHKITKRGQNVTFRCDPISEHNRLYWYRQTLGQGPEFLTYFQNEAQLEKSRLLSDRFSAERPKGSFSTLEIQRTEQGDSAMYLCASRQRDRGPGELFFGEGSRLTVL.